Listed below are T cell receptor beta chains from one sample, sequenced in a study of T cell repertoires in cytomegalovirus infection. TCRdb recomputed calls from the reads with MiXCR, one row per CDR3 protein. The sample lists under 250,000 distinct CDR3 sequences, 6% to 8% occurring once. Sequenced sample: PBMCs. The receptors were sampled from a human donor in good health (CMV status not recorded). Some clones in this sample may be carry-over from other donors' samples. Each CDR3 is given with its conserved first and last residue.

v_call	j_call	cdr3_aa
TRBV6-6	TRBJ2-2	CASSYPRDLVPGELFF
TRBV10-3	TRBJ1-4	CAIKPGDNEKLFF
TRBV29-1	TRBJ2-3	CSTGTGTDTQYF
TRBV29-1	TRBJ1-2	CSVEDGILEGYTF
TRBV20-1	TRBJ2-7	CSARRGSYEQYF
TRBV18	TRBJ1-1	CASSPRGQGMNTEAFF
TRBV7-9	TRBJ2-1	CASSSLITGPGGQFF
TRBV12-3/TRBV12-4	TRBJ2-7	CASTRWGAGPSYEQYF
TRBV18	TRBJ2-2	CASSPPTGGTTGELFF
TRBV6-5	TRBJ2-1	CASKRGRDEQFF
TRBV20-1	TRBJ1-2	CSVPGPSYGYTF
TRBV6-5	TRBJ1-2	CASSLSETGDLDGYTF
TRBV20-1	TRBJ2-3	CSAKGQGKSTDTQYF
TRBV20-1	TRBJ2-4	CSAGTGGSKNIQYF
TRBV7-9	TRBJ2-3	CASSSTGLLGLAGATDTQYF
TRBV15	TRBJ2-3	CATSRDLSGGDRTDTQYF
TRBV5-5	TRBJ1-6	CASSLEGDRVNSPLHF
TRBV28	TRBJ1-2	CASSSPAGTNYGYTF
TRBV12-3/TRBV12-4	TRBJ2-7	CASTMAGLVHEQYF
TRBV6-2/TRBV6-3	TRBJ2-6	CASREISGANVLTF
TRBV20-1	TRBJ2-1	CSARATGPRGNNEQFF
TRBV9	TRBJ2-7	CASSVGPTGGLPDEQYF
TRBV12-3/TRBV12-4	TRBJ1-5	CASSLQGVGGQPQHF
TRBV7-9	TRBJ2-3	CASSFPGRFSDTQYF
TRBV7-2	TRBJ2-2	CASSPGTGATGELFF
TRBV6-2/TRBV6-3	TRBJ2-3	CASSYSRPSGNTDTQYF
TRBV19	TRBJ1-5	CASIPSVLGGQRHQPQHF
TRBV20-1	TRBJ2-7	CSARDAGGFEQYF
TRBV7-2	TRBJ2-4	CASSLGFGGGENIQYF
TRBV30	TRBJ2-2	CALTGQKLTGELFF
TRBV12-3/TRBV12-4	TRBJ1-5	CASSGDTENQPQHF
TRBV29-1	TRBJ2-5	CSAEPGQQETQYF
TRBV5-1	TRBJ1-4	CASSLEPGNFDNEKLFF